The clone carrying this T cell receptor beta chain was counted a single time. The data originate from a study of blood T cells in healthy people across ages. This CDR3 comprises 13 residues. CDR1 MGHRA and CDR2 YSYEKL come from the germline V gene. Trimming took off 3 bases at V and 6 bases at J, with 11 bases between the two ends. Alongside a J-beta primer mix, a sample-barcoded 5' primer served in a second PCR lasting about 6 to 12 cycles. One entry per CDR3 protein, called by TCRdb with MiXCR from the 5' RACE reads. The sample comprises 600,000 to 650,000 distinct CDR3 sequences, about 54% of which are singletons, and 30% to 40% rests with the top ten.

The TCR was taken from a man aged 55 to 70 in good health. The chain couples TRBV4-1 to TRBJ1-2; the D is unclear. Sequencing input: blood. The CDR3 spells CASSQGRPDGYTF. CDR3 in DNA: TGCGCCAGCAGCCAGGGCAGGCCGGATGGCTACACCTTC.